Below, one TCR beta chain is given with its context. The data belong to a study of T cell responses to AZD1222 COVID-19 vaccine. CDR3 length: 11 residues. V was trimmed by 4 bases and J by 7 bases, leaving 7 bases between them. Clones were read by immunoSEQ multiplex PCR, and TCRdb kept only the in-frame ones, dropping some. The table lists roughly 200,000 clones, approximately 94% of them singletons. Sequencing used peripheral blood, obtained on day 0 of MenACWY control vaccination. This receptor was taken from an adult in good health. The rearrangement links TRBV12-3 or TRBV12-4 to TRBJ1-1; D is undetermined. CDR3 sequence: CASSYTFEAFF. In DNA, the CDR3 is TGTGCCAGCAGTTACACCTTTGAAGCTTTCTTT.